The 14 T cell receptor beta chains given below trace back to one sample, sequenced in a study of cytomegalovirus exposure and HLA in healthy donors. With 60 Vbeta and 13 Jbeta primers, the PCR was carried out. This table comes from immunoSEQ multiplex PCR, and its TCRdb copy is limited to in-frame clones, with some not included. The sample has 90,000 to 120,000 clones, 74% seen once; the top ten hold about 14%. The sequencing input was PBMCs. The source is a woman in her forties in good health and CMV-seropositive.

J is TRBJ1-1 and V is TRBV5-1; 7 bases line up with TRBD1. The ends lost 6 bases at V and 9 bases at J; junction bases unmatched: 23. This CDR3 has 17 residues. Germline lookup yields CDR1 SGHRS and CDR2 YFSETQ. In DNA form, the CDR3 reads TGCGCCAGCACCCCCGGGACAGTGAGTTCTTGGCATGTTAAAGCTTTCTTT. Amino acids: CASTPGTVSSWHVKAFF. The variable domain in full, completed from reference TRBV5-1 and TRBJ1-1, reads KAGVTQTPRYLIKTRGQQVTLSCSPISGHRSVSWYQQTPGQGLQFLFEYFSETQRNKGNFPGRFSGRQFSNSRSEMNVSTLELGDSALYLCASTPGTVSSWHVKAFFGQGTRLTVV.

The gene calls are TRBV10-2 and TRBJ2-2; D remains unclear. The CDR3 covers 15 residues. Per germline, CDR1 WSHSY and CDR2 SAAADI. V was clipped by 3 bases and J by 3 bases, with 11 bases between them. In DNA form, the CDR3 reads TGCGCCAGCAGTGAACTTGGCGGATACACCGGGGAGCTGTTTTTT. The encoded protein is CASSELGGYTGELFF.

The CDR3 spells CASSGVAGSTDTQYF. The CDR3 bases are TGTGCCAGCAGTGGGGTAGCGGGAAGCACAGATACGCAGTATTTT. The chain links TRBV2 to TRBJ2-3; 8 bases agree with TRBD2. V lost 4 bases to trimming and J lost 0 bases; unmatched junction nucleotides: 3. CDR1 and CDR2 from the germline V gene are SNHLY and FYNNEI. The CDR3 sequence is 15 residues long.

The chain combines TRBV28 with TRBJ2-7; 9 nucleotides agree with TRBD1. The CDR3 extends over 15 amino acids. Trimming at V came to 5 bases and at J to 6 bases, leaving 11 bases not matched to a gene. Germline assignment: CDR1 MDHEN and CDR2 SYDVKM. CDR3 sequence: CASSAPGTGPVEQYF. The DNA of the CDR3 is TGTGCCAGCAGTGCCCCTGGGACAGGGCCGGTCGAGCAGTACTTC.

This chain uses TRBV5-4 with TRBJ1-2; D uncertain. Germline CDR1 reads SGHNT; CDR2 reads YYREEE (reference sequence). V was clipped by 0 bases and J by 0 bases, with 9 bases between them. The CDR3 is 15 amino acids. The CDR3 bases are TGTGCCAGCAGCTTGGAACTAGGGACTAACTATGGCTACACCTTC. This sequence encodes CASSLELGTNYGYTF.

This clone was found once. This chain links TRBV2 with TRBJ1-5; tentative D call: TRBD1 (6 bases). The V end was cut by 2 bases, the J end by 0 bases, with 17 bases between. CDR1 and CDR2 from the germline V gene are SNHLY and FYNNEI. The CDR3 is made up of 18 amino acids. The CDR3 DNA reads as TGTGCCAGCAGTGAATCAAGCAGGGGATGGGATAGCAATCAGCCCCAGCATTTT. Translation gives CASSESSRGWDSNQPQHF.

The V and J genes are TRBV7-3 and TRBJ2-3; 10 bases line up with TRBD1. V gave up 4 bases and J gave up 3 bases; unmatched junction bases: 4. This CDR3 has 15 amino acids. Germline V gene data show CDR1 as SGHTA and CDR2 as FQGTGA. The CDR3 coding sequence is TGTGCCAGCAGCTCACGGACAGGGGGAACAGATACGCAGTATTTT. The encoded protein is CASSSRTGGTDTQYF.

This chain uses TRBV9 with TRBJ2-1, with TRBD1 identical over 11 bases. CDR1 is SGDLS, CDR2 YYNGEE, per germline. The length of the CDR3 is 15 residues. V lost 1 base to trimming and J lost 12 bases; unmatched junction nucleotides: 9. CDR3 sequence: CASSVTGTGGMVQFF. The DNA of the CDR3 is TGTGCCAGCAGCGTAACCGGGACAGGGGGAATGGTGCAGTTCTTC.

This clone was counted a few times. V is TRBV25-1 and J is TRBJ2-1, with D possibly TRBD2 on 6 matching bases. The germline V gene has CDR1 MGHDK and CDR2 SYGVNS. Trimming cost V 7 bases and J 3 bases, with 10 bases left between them. This CDR3 spans 13 amino acids. CDR3 residues: CASNDGGYNEQFF. The DNA of the CDR3 is TGTGCCAGCAACGACGGGGGCTACAATGAGCAGTTCTTC.

The chain carries TRBV19 and TRBJ1-5; 8 bases line up with TRBD1. Germline V gene sequence: CDR1 LNHDA, CDR2 SQIVND (reference sequence). V trimming: 8 bases; J trimming: 0 bases; junction bases outside the gene matches: 9. The CDR3 has 16 amino acids. CDR3: CASRPGQVNSNQPQHF. CDR3 sequence (DNA): TGTGCCAGTCGCCCGGGACAGGTAAATAGCAATCAGCCCCAGCATTTT.

This chain links TRBV2 with TRBJ1-1, with unresolved D. The CDR3 has 12 amino acids. Germline CDR1 reads SNHLY; CDR2 reads FYNNEI. V lost 6 bases to trimming and J lost 7 bases, with 12 bases between them. In DNA form, the CDR3 reads TGTGCCAGCAGGGAGGACTTAGGTGAAGCTTTCTTT. Its translation is CASREDLGEAFF.

The chain links TRBV7-2 to TRBJ1-2, with D possibly TRBD1 on 5 matching bases. Germline values: CDR1 SGHTA, CDR2 FQGNSA. V shed 0 bases and J shed 2 bases, with 7 bases lying between them. This CDR3 is 14 amino acids long. The CDR3 protein is CASSLAAGNYGYTF. The DNA of the CDR3 is TGTGCCAGCAGCTTAGCAGCAGGGAACTATGGCTACACCTTC.

This chain connects TRBV30 to TRBJ1-6, with D maybe TRBD1 (5 bases). The CDR3 consists of 13 residues. Trimming removed 4 bases at V and 5 bases at J, with 9 bases between. Germline assignment: CDR1 GTSNPN and CDR2 SVGIG (reference sequence). The CDR3 region is CAWNRNDNSPLHF. CDR3 coding DNA: TGTGCCTGGAACAGGAATGATAATTCACCCCTCCACTTT.

In the case of this clone: Compared with germline, one end of the junction differs, possibly owing to a read error. The V gene is TRBV7-7, the J gene TRBJ2-5; TRBD2 matches at 7 bases. The CDR3 sequence is 13 residues long. The germline gives CDR1 SSHAT, CDR2 FNYEAQ (reference sequence). In DNA form, the CDR3 reads TGTGCTAGCAGCTTCGGGGGGCAAGAGACCCAGTACTTC. Translating it yields CASSFGGQETQYF.